These 32 T cell receptor beta chains share one sample of origin, sequenced in a study of cytomegalovirus exposure and HLA in healthy donors. It was with 60 Vbeta and 13 Jbeta primers that the PCR ran. Produced via immunoSEQ multiplex PCR; TCRdb's table is partial and in-frame only. The sample holds more than 60,000 clones, roughly 80% seen once. Input material: PBMCs. These receptors all come from a male donor in good health and CMV-seropositive.

The chain links TRBV13 to TRBJ1-2; the D gene is possibly TRBD1 (6 bases). The ends were cut back, 0 bases at V and 1 base at J, with 15 bases in the middle. The germline V gene has CDR1 PRHDT and CDR2 FYEKMQ (reference sequence). The length of the CDR3 is 17 residues. For the CDR3, the DNA is TGTGCCAGCAGCTTAGGTCCTGGGGGCAGAGTTAACTATGGCTACACCTTC. Its protein is CASSLGPGGRVNYGYTF.

The chain couples TRBV6-5 to TRBJ2-1, with 11 bases fitting TRBD2. With V trimmed by 1 base and J by 5 bases, 4 bases remained unmatched. Germline CDR1 and CDR2: MNHEY and SVGAGI. The CDR3 is 16 amino acids. The CDR3 nucleotides are TGTGCCAGCAGTTACTTCTTAGCGGGGGGGCACAATGAGCAGTTCTTC. Translated: CASSYFLAGGHNEQFF.

The chain has TRBV27 and TRBJ1-1, with D maybe TRBD1 (6 bases). CDR1 and CDR2 (germline): MNHEY, SMNVEV (reference sequence). V was shortened by 2 bases and J by 1 base, with 8 bases between the two germline ends. This CDR3 is built from 14 residues. The CDR3 spells CASSLRGANTEAFF. CDR3 sequence (DNA): TGTGCCAGCAGTTTACGGGGGGCGAACACTGAAGCTTTCTTT.

The sample holds one count of this clone. The CDR3 spells CASSYSQGADSPLHF. The DNA for the CDR3 is TGTGCCAGCAGTTATTCTCAAGGGGCGGATTCACCCCTCCACTTT. This chain connects TRBV6-5 to TRBJ1-6; tentative D call: TRBD1 (5 bases). Trimming took 3 bases from V and 8 from J, leaving 14 bases between them. Looked up from germline, CDR1 is MNHEY and CDR2 is SVGAGI. CDR3 length: 15 amino acids.

The genes are TRBV12-5 and TRBJ2-1, with 9 bases matching TRBD1. Per germline, CDR1 LGHNT and CDR2 FRNRAP. The CDR3 is made up of 15 amino acids. V gave up 1 base and J gave up 2 bases; unmatched junction bases: 0. CDR3 nucleotides: TGTGCTAGTGGTTTGGGACAGGGGGCCTACAATGAGCAGTTCTTC. Translation: CASGLGQGAYNEQFF.

This clone was seen more than once but under ten times. V usage is TRBV27 and J usage is TRBJ1-2; TRBD1 matches at 7 bases. The CDR3 totals 13 residues. The J segment lost 4 bases and the V segment lost 8 bases, leaving 7 bases of the junction unmatched. Per the germline V gene, CDR1 is MNHEY and CDR2 is SMNVEV (reference sequence). Here the CDR3 DNA reads TGTGCCAGCGCACTAGGGGGCGGCTATGGCTACACCTTC. Translating it yields CASALGGGYGYTF.

This clone was found a few times. The rearrangement links TRBV7-3 to TRBJ2-1, with TRBD1 matching 7 bases. Germline trimming cut 5 bases from V and 2 bases from J; bases unmatched to any gene: 6. CDR1 is SGHTA and CDR2 is FQGTGA in the germline V gene. The CDR3 is made up of 15 amino acids. The CDR3 DNA is TGTGCCAGCAGCCCCGCGACAGGGACCTACAATGAGCAGTTCTTC. This encodes CASSPATGTYNEQFF. The full variable domain, with the rest looked up from reference TRBV7-3 and TRBJ2-1, is GAGVSQTPSNKVTEKGKYVELRCDPISGHTALYWYRQSLGQGPEFLIYFQGTGAADDSGLPNDRFFAVRPEGSVSTLKIQRTERGDSAVYLCASSPATGTYNEQFFGPGTRLTVL.

This chain connects TRBV29-1 to TRBJ1-1; D may be TRBD1 (5 bases). There are 13 residues in the CDR3. CDR1 SQVTM and CDR2 ANQGSEA come from the germline V gene. V dropped 7 bases and J dropped 1 base, with 13 bases sitting between them. This chain's CDR3 is CSAWGGENTEAFF. DNA of the CDR3: TGCAGCGCCTGGGGGGGGGAGAACACTGAAGCTTTCTTT.

This chain uses TRBV6-6 with TRBJ1-4; TRBD1 agrees at 10 bases. The germline V gene has CDR1 MNHNY and CDR2 SVGAGI (reference sequence). This CDR3 has 16 amino acids. After removal of 6 bases from V and 1 base from J, the junction contained 5 bases not matched to a gene. The CDR3 loop reads CASSLGQGVTNEKLFF. The CDR3 nucleotides read TGTGCCAGCAGCCTAGGACAGGGGGTAACTAATGAAAAACTGTTTTTT.

The chain couples TRBV29-1 to TRBJ1-2, with 7 bases identical to TRBD1. The CDR3 is 11 residues long. The V and J ends lost 7 bases and 4 bases, in that order; junction bases with no gene match: 3. Per the germline V gene, CDR1 is SQVTM and CDR2 is ANQGSEA. The CDR3 spells CSAGDSYGYTF. Written as DNA, the CDR3 is TGCAGCGCCGGGGACAGCTATGGCTACACCTTC.

The rearrangement joins TRBV28 to TRBJ1-2; D might be TRBD1 (5 bases). V lost 2 bases to trimming and J lost 3 bases, with 10 bases between them. Germline CDR1 reads MDHEN; CDR2 reads SYDVKM. CDR3 length: 14 amino acids. The CDR3: CASSLGTLDYGYTF. DNA for the CDR3: TGTGCCAGCAGTTTAGGGACTTTGGACTATGGCTACACCTTC.

This chain connects TRBV29-1 to TRBJ2-7, with a tentative D call TRBD2 (5 bases). Germline-derived CDR1 and CDR2 are SQVTM and ANQGSEA. CDR3 length: 12 residues. V was clipped by 7 bases and J by 3 bases, with 13 bases between them. The chain's CDR3 is CSAGSGNYEQYF. The CDR3 nucleotides are TGCAGCGCCGGATCCGGGAACTACGAGCAGTACTTC.

V usage is TRBV4-2 and J usage is TRBJ2-5; 11 nucleotides agree with TRBD2. V trimming: 8 bases; J trimming: 2 bases; junction bases outside the gene matches: 16. This CDR3 is built from 18 residues. From germline, CDR1 is LGHNA and CDR2 YNFKEQ. DNA of the CDR3: TGTGCCAGCGGAGCAGGAGGGCTAGCGGGGGGATCACAAGAGACCCAGTACTTC. Its protein is CASGAGGLAGGSQETQYF.

This clone has more than one count but fewer than ten. V usage is TRBV28 and J usage is TRBJ2-3; 13 bases map to TRBD2. The CDR3 is 16 residues long. J lost 10 bases, V lost 7 bases, and 14 bases had no gene match. Germline V gives CDR1 MDHEN, CDR2 SYDVKM. The CDR3 loop is CASNPGGLAGAGPQYF. CDR3 coding DNA: TGTGCCAGCAATCCCGGCGGACTAGCGGGGGCTGGACCGCAGTATTTT.

This chain links TRBV27 with TRBJ2-5, with D unclear. V was trimmed by 0 bases and J by 5 bases, leaving 13 bases between them. Germline-derived CDR1 and CDR2 are MNHEY and SMNVEV (reference sequence). This CDR3 region has 15 residues. CDR3 DNA: TGTGCCAGCAGTTTATCGTGGTTGGCCAGGGAGACCCAGTACTTC. As protein: CASSLSWLARETQYF.

This rearrangement joins TRBV7-2 to TRBJ1-2, with D maybe TRBD1 (5 bases). The CDR3 covers 15 residues. V gave up 1 base and J gave up 7 bases, with 16 bases separating them. Germline CDR1 SGHTA, CDR2 FQGNSA. CDR3 protein: CASSLVGGSSLGYTF. The CDR3 DNA follows: TGTGCCAGCAGCTTAGTCGGGGGATCCTCTCTTGGCTACACCTTC.

CDR3 coding DNA: TGTGCCAGCAGTTACATCGGTGGAGGAAACTATGGCTACACCTTC. Its translation is CASSYIGGGNYGYTF. The rearrangement joins TRBV6-5 to TRBJ1-2; D call uncertain. Trimming took 2 bases from V and 2 from J, leaving 12 bases between them. CDR3 length: 15 amino acids. Per the germline V gene, CDR1 is MNHEY and CDR2 is SVGAGI.

This clone was recorded a few times. The chain combines TRBV6-1 with TRBJ1-4, with 9 bases matching TRBD1. The germline V gene has CDR1 MNHNS and CDR2 SASEGT. The CDR3 sequence is 14 residues long. V lost 4 bases and J lost 8; bases outside the gene matches: 5. The CDR3 protein is CASSGGTGREKLFF. In DNA form, the CDR3 reads TGTGCCAGCAGTGGAGGGACAGGGCGGGAAAAACTGTTTTTT.

This clone was recorded a few times. The rearrangement joins TRBV4-2 to TRBJ1-4, with 8 bases matching TRBD1. With V trimmed by 0 bases and J by 7 bases, 4 bases remained unmatched. Germline V gene sequence: CDR1 LGHNA, CDR2 YNFKEQ. The length of the CDR3 is 15 residues. DNA for the CDR3: TGTGCCAGCAGCCAAGATGACAGGGGAATTGAAAAACTGTTTTTT. It codes for CASSQDDRGIEKLFF.

J is TRBJ1-1 and V is TRBV7-9; no clear D gene. Trimming stripped 1 base from V and 1 base from J, with 7 bases between. The CDR3 length is 14 residues. The V gene's germline CDR1 is SEHNR and CDR2 FQNEAQ (reference sequence). The chain's CDR3 is CASSLGRSNTEAFF. DNA for the CDR3: TGTGCCAGCAGCTTAGGCAGGTCGAACACTGAAGCTTTCTTT.

The rearrangement joins TRBV5-6 to TRBJ1-1; no clear D gene. The CDR3 is 15 residues long. Germline loops: CDR1 SGHDT, CDR2 YYEEEE. V gave up 1 base and J gave up 1 base, with 11 bases separating them. The CDR3 DNA is TGTGCCAGCAGCTTGTCGGGAACCCAGAACACTGAAGCTTTCTTT. This codes for CASSLSGTQNTEAFF.

The table lists this clone with a count of one. V gene TRBV5-4 combines with J gene TRBJ2-2; 7 bases are shared with TRBD1. This CDR3 contains 14 residues. In germline, CDR1 is SGHNT, CDR2 YYREEE (reference sequence). With V trimmed by 5 bases and J by 2 bases, 3 bases remained unmatched. CDR3 nucleotides: TGTGCCAGCAGGGGGGACAGAAACACCGGGGAGCTGTTTTTT. It codes for CASRGDRNTGELFF.

The CDR3 DNA sequence: TGTGCCTGTCCCCTGCCCAGACAGGGCACTTCACCCCTCCACTTT. Its protein product is CACPLPRQGTSPLHF. The chain combines TRBV30 with TRBJ1-6, with 7 bases that match TRBD1. V lost 6 bases to trimming and J lost 9 bases; unmatched junction nucleotides: 14. CDR3 length: 15 amino acids. Germline lookup yields CDR1 GTSNPN and CDR2 SVGIG (reference sequence).

The chain combines TRBV4-2 with TRBJ1-3; 10 bases are a match to TRBD1. This CDR3 has 17 amino acids. Germline V gene sequence: CDR1 LGHNA, CDR2 YNFKEQ. V lost 3 bases, J lost 6 bases, and 11 bases stayed unmatched. CDR3 DNA sequence: TGTGCCAGCAGCCATGCCCAAGGGACAGGGGCGGAAAACACCATATATTTT. Translating gives CASSHAQGTGAENTIYF.

The rearrangement joins TRBV19 to TRBJ2-2; 9 bases match TRBD1. The V gene end was trimmed by 5 bases and the J gene end by 0 bases; junction bases not matched to a gene: 4. Germline CDR1 LNHDA, CDR2 SQIVND (reference sequence). The CDR3 totals 16 residues. CDR3 in DNA: TGTGCCAGTAGTGAGGACAGGGGAACGAACACCGGGGAGCTGTTTTTT. This gives the protein CASSEDRGTNTGELFF. Filled out from reference TRBV19 and TRBJ2-2, the complete variable domain reads DGGITQSPKYLFRKEGQNVTLSCEQNLNHDAMYWYRQDPGQGLRLIYYSQIVNDFQKGDIAEGYSVSREKKESFPLTVTSAQKNPTAFYLCASSEDRGTNTGELFFGEGSRLTVL.

This clone turned up a few times. The V gene is TRBV5-6, the J gene TRBJ1-6, with D tentatively TRBD1 (5 bases). CDR3 length: 13 amino acids. Trimming pared 4 bases from V and 10 bases from J, leaving 12 bases between. Germline CDR1 reads SGHDT; CDR2 reads YYEEEE. For the CDR3, the DNA is TGTGCCAGCAGCGGGGGGATGAAGTCACCCCTCCACTTT. This gives the protein CASSGGMKSPLHF.

The chain couples TRBV12-5 to TRBJ2-7, with TRBD1 identical over 9 bases. The CDR3 runs 13 residues. CDR1 is LGHNT, CDR2 FRNRAP, per germline. Unmatched junction bases numbered 6, after V lost 5 bases and J lost 7 bases. CDR3 residues: CASGRGQGREQYF. CDR3 nucleotide sequence: TGTGCTAGTGGTCGGGGACAGGGCAGGGAGCAGTACTTC.

The chain has TRBV27 and TRBJ1-2, with D perhaps matching TRBD1 (5 bases). The germline V gene has CDR1 MNHEY and CDR2 SMNVEV (reference sequence). V lost 8 bases to trimming and J lost 4 bases, with 14 bases between them. The CDR3 covers 13 residues. In DNA, the CDR3 is TGTGCCAGCGCCAATGACAGAGTCTATGGCTACACCTTC. Protein product: CASANDRVYGYTF.

This sequence joins TRBV7-9 and TRBJ1-1; possibly TRBD1 for D (6 bases). The CDR3 consists of 18 residues. CDR1 and CDR2 from the germline V gene are SEHNR and FQNEAQ (reference sequence). V was shortened by 4 bases and J by 4 bases, with 25 bases between the two germline ends. CDR3 in amino acids: CASSYTLERGQVGTEAFF. CDR3 nucleotide sequence: TGTGCCAGCAGCTATACCCTGGAGCGGGGGCAGGTTGGCACTGAAGCTTTCTTT.

The gene calls are TRBV2 and TRBJ1-1; D is undetermined. Germline lookup yields CDR1 SNHLY and CDR2 FYNNEI. Trimming removed 8 bases at V and 3 bases at J, with 13 bases between. This CDR3 has 13 residues. CDR3 nucleotide sequence: TGTGCCAGCTCGACGTCGGGGTACACTGAAGCTTTCTTT. Translation gives CASSTSGYTEAFF.

The J gene is TRBJ2-2, the V gene TRBV4-3; 7 bases map to TRBD2. This CDR3 spans 15 amino acids. V trimming: 1 base; J trimming: 3 bases; junction bases outside the gene matches: 2. Germline CDR1 and CDR2: LGHNA and YSLEER. The CDR3 nucleotides are TGCGCCAGCAGCCAAGCGGGGGGATACACCGGGGAGCTGTTTTTT. Its translation is CASSQAGGYTGELFF.

As to this clone: Other DNA sequences in the sample encode the same CDR3. The chain is built from TRBV4-3 and TRBJ2-1; TRBD1 might be the D (6 bases). V lost 4 bases and J 2 bases, leaving 9 bases between the germline ends. The CDR3 is 14 amino acids. Germline lookup yields CDR1 LGHNA and CDR2 YSLEER. The CDR3 DNA is TGCGCCAGCAGCCCGACAGGAACCTACAATGAGCAGTTCTTC. Encoded protein: CASSPTGTYNEQFF.